This T cell receptor beta chain was retrieved from a study of T cell responses to AZD1222 COVID-19 vaccine. Findings and caveats of the study: Repertoire collection took place solely once the T cell response had peaked. Spike was spanned by vaccine-associated CD4 TCRs, which were dominant at 160-218 and 743-854.

Points on this clone: The antigen remains unidentified.

The CDR3 is 16 amino acids. Germline-derived CDR1 and CDR2 are SGHTA and FQGNSA. The trim removed 5 bases at V and 5 bases at J, leaving 7 bases unmatched. Measured with immunoSEQ multiplex PCR; TCRdb has only the in-frame clones, and not every one. Of about 160,000 clones in the sample, about 91% were seen once. This chain uses TRBV7-2 with TRBJ2-1, with 12 nucleotides matching TRBD1. The TCR sequence derives from an adult in good health. The specimen was peripheral blood, collected on day 0 of AZD1222 vaccination. The CDR3 loop reads CASSPGTGGFNNEQFF. DNA for the CDR3: TGTGCCAGCAGCCCCGGGACAGGGGGCTTCAACAATGAGCAGTTCTTC.